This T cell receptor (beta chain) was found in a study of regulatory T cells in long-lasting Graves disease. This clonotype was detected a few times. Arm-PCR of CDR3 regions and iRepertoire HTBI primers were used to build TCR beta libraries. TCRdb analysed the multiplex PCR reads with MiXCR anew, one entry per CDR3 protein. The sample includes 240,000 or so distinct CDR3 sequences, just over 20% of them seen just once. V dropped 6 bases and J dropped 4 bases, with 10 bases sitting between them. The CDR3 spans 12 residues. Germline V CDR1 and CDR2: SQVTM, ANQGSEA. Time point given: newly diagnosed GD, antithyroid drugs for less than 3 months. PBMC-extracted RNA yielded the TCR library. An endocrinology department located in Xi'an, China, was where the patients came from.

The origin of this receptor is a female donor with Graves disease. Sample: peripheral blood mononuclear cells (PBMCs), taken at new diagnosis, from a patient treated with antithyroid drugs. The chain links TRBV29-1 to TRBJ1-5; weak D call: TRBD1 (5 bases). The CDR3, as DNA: TGCAGCGTGAAGGGGTGGAATCAGCCCCAGCATTTT. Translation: CSVKGWNQPQHF.